Listed below are T cell receptor beta chains from one sample, sequenced in a study of blood T cell repertoires in COVID-19. Assay used: immunoSEQ multiplex PCR; TCRdb lists only in-frame clones, some missing. Of some 130,000 clones in the sample, about 80% are singletons; the top ten hold approximately 3.9%. Input material: peripheral blood. The receptors originated from a woman aged 80 or over with acute or convalescent COVID-19. Both conserved end residues are part of each CDR3.

TRBV7-2,TRBJ2-5,CASSLGRVRQETQYF
TRBV6-5,TRBJ2-2,CASTGTGELFF
TRBV7-9,TRBJ2-3,CASSIGQTTDTQYF
TRBV5-1,TRBJ2-2,CASSLNGAGELFF
TRBV7-9,TRBJ2-3,CASSEDITSTDTQYF
TRBV12-3/TRBV12-4,TRBJ1-1,CASSLESTEAFF
TRBV9,TRBJ2-2,CASRSGGTGELFF
TRBV30,TRBJ2-5,CAWSARLGAGETQYF
TRBV2,TRBJ2-3,CASRALAGTDTQYF
TRBV12-3/TRBV12-4,TRBJ1-1,CSTRENTEAFF
TRBV7-9,TRBJ1-3,CASSRQALPGNTIYF
TRBV12-3/TRBV12-4,TRBJ1-2,CASSTDRRHTF
TRBV11-1,TRBJ1-2,CASRLGLYGYTF
TRBV7-9,TRBJ2-6,CASSTSYRAGAFAGANVLTF
TRBV15,TRBJ2-7,CATSRDRGREQYF
TRBV10-3,TRBJ1-4,CAISESVLPGQGNEKLFF
TRBV13,TRBJ2-7,CASSSRGQGGSYEQYF